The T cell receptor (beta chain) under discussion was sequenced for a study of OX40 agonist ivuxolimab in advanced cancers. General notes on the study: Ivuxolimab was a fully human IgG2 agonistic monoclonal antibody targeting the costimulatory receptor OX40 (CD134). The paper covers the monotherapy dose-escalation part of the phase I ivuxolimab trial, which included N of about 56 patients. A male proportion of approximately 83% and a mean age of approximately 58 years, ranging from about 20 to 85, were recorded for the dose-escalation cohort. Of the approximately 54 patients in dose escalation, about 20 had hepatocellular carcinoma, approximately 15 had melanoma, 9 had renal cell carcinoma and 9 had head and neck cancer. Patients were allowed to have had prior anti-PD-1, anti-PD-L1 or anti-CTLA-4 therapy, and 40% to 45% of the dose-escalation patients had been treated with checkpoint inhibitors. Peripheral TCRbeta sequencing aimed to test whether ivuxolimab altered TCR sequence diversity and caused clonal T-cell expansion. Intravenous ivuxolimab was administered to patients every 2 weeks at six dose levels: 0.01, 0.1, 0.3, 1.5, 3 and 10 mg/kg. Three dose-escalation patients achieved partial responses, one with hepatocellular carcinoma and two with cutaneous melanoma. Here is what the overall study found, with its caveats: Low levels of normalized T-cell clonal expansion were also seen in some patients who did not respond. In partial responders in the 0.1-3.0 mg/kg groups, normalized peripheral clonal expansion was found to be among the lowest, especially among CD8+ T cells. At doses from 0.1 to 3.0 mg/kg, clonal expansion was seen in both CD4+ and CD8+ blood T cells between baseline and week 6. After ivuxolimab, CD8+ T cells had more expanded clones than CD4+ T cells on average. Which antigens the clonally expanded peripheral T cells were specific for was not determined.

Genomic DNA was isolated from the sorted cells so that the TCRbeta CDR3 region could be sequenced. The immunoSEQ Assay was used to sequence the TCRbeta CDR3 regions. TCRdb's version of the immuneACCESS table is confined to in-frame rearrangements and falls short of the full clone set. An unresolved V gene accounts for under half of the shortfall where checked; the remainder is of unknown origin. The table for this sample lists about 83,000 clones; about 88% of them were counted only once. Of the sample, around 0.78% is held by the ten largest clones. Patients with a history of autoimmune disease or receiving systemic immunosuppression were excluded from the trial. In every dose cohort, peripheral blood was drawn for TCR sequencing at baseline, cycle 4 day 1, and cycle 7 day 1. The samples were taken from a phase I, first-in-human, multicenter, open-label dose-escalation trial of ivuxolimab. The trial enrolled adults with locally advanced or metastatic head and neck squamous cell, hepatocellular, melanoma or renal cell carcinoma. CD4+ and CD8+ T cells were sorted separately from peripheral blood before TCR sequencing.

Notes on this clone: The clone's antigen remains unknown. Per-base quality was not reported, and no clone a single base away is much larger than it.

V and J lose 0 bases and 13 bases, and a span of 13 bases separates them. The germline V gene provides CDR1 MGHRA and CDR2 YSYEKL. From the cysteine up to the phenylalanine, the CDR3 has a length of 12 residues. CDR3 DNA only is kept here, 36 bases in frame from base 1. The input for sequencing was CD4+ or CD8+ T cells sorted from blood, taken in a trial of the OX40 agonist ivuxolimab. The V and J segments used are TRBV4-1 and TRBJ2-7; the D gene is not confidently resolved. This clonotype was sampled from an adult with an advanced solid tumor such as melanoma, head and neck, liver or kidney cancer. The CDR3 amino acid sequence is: CASSQDESVGYF. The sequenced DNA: TGCGCCAGCAGCCAAGACGAAAGCGTGGGCTACTTC.